Listed below are T cell receptor beta chains from one sample, sequenced in a study of blood T cell repertoires in COVID-19. Profiled with immunoSEQ multiplex PCR; TCRdb holds only in-frame clones, not every one. This table holds about 59,000 clones, around 79% found once. Sequencing input: peripheral blood. These receptors were taken from a woman in her seventies with acute or convalescent COVID-19. Both conserved end residues are part of each CDR3. The D gene is left open where the match is weak. Clone size is shown for a subset of rows, as once, few, many or a class of expanded clone.

NA,NA,TRBJ1-4,TRBV21-1,CASSNDRGHGNEKLFF,TGTGCCAGCAGCAACGACAGGGGCCATGGTAATGAAAAACTGTTTTTT
NA,TRBD1,TRBJ1-2,TRBV6-5,CASSRTGTVYRYTF,TGTGCCAGCAGTCGCACCGGGACAGTTTATCGCTACACCTTC
NA,NA,TRBJ1-1,TRBV30,CAWIIDTGEAFF,TGTGCCTGGATAATTGACACTGGTGAAGCTTTCTTT
once,NA,TRBJ1-5,TRBV6-4,CASSPVFSNQPQHF,TGTGCCAGCAGCCCGGTATTTAGCAATCAGCCCCAGCATTTT
NA,NA,TRBJ1-3,TRBV9,CASSGPTGSSGNTIYF,TGTGCCAGCAGCGGACCGACAGGAAGCTCTGGAAACACCATATATTTT
NA,TRBD1,TRBJ1-5,TRBV12-5,CASGFSGTGQHF,TGTGCTAGTGGTTTCAGTGGGACAGGACAGCATTTT
once,NA,TRBJ1-5,TRBV7-3,CASSLRANQPQHF,TGTGCCAGCAGCTTAAGGGCGAATCAGCCCCAGCATTTT
NA,TRBD1,TRBJ2-1,TRBV10-1,CASSEWGTGGPGEQFF,TGCGCCAGCAGTGAGTGGGGGACAGGGGGCCCCGGTGAGCAGTTCTTC
NA,NA,TRBJ1-5,TRBV12-5,CASGSAAEYSNQPQHF,TGTGCTAGTGGTTCAGCGGCAGAGTATAGCAATCAGCCCCAGCATTTT
NA,NA,TRBJ1-1,TRBV11-3,CASSLNRNTEAFF,TGTGCCAGCAGCTTGAACAGGAACACTGAAGCTTTCTTT
NA,TRBD1,TRBJ2-3,TRBV5-4,CATAGGWSADTQYF,TGTGCCACCGCAGGGGGCTGGAGTGCAGATACGCAGTATTTT
NA,TRBD1,TRBJ1-3,TRBV7-6,CASSLADRGLRNTIYF,TGTGCCAGCAGCTTGGCCGACAGGGGGCTGAGAAACACCATATATTTT
few,TRBD1,TRBJ1-1,TRBV3-1/TRBV3-2,CASSQVAGGTGNTEAFF,TGTGCCAGCAGCCAAGTAGCGGGTGGGACAGGGAACACTGAAGCTTTCTTT
many,TRBD2,TRBJ2-2,TRBV3-1/TRBV3-2,CASSRGGLAGSTGELFF,TGTGCCAGCAGCCGGGGTGGACTAGCGGGGAGCACCGGGGAGCTGTTTTTT
NA,TRBD1,TRBJ1-2,TRBV18,CASQGATGSGGYTF,TGTGCCAGCCAAGGGGCGACAGGGTCTGGGGGCTACACCTTC
NA,NA,TRBJ1-5,TRBV15,CATSTWGGSNQPQHF,TGTGCCACCAGCACGTGGGGGGGAAGCAATCAGCCCCAGCATTTT
NA,NA,TRBJ2-1,TRBV5-1,CASSSWTYNEQFF,TGCGCCAGCAGCTCATGGACTTACAATGAGCAGTTCTTC
NA,TRBD1,TRBJ2-2,TRBV19,CASSSRGSTGELFF,TGTGCCAGTAGTAGCAGGGGGAGCACCGGGGAGCTGTTTTTT
NA,TRBD1,TRBJ1-1,TRBV10-2,CASSGQGMNTEAFF,TGCGCCAGCAGCGGACAGGGGATGAACACTGAAGCTTTCTTT
once,TRBD1,TRBJ1-5,TRBV5-5,CASSFRAGTGDQPQHF,TGTGCCAGCAGCTTCAGGGCGGGGACAGGGGACCAGCCCCAGCATTTT
NA,NA,TRBJ2-3,TRBV30,CAWGYGVGADTQYF,TGTGCCTGGGGATACGGGGTCGGGGCAGATACGCAGTATTTT
NA,NA,TRBJ2-1,TRBV27,CASSQGQRSYNEQFF,TGTGCCAGCAGCCAAGGACAGCGCAGTTACAATGAGCAGTTCTTC
NA,TRBD1,TRBJ1-5,TRBV5-1,CASSRTGNQPQHF,TGCGCCAGCAGCAGGACAGGGAATCAGCCCCAGCATTTT
NA,NA,TRBJ2-2,TRBV19,CASSIDQIAGWTGELFF,TGTGCCAGTAGTATAGATCAGATAGCAGGGTGGACCGGGGAGCTGTTTTTT
NA,TRBD1,TRBJ2-1,TRBV5-5,CASSFGTGGGYNEQFF,TGTGCCAGCAGCTTTGGAACAGGGGGCGGTTACAATGAGCAGTTCTTC
NA,TRBD1,TRBJ1-4,TRBV27,CASSLTGKKEKLFF,TGTGCCAGCAGTTTGACAGGGAAGAAGGAAAAACTGTTTTTT
few,NA,TRBJ2-1,TRBV6-2/TRBV6-3,CASSYAGNEQFF,TGTGCCAGCAGTTATGCCGGGAATGAGCAGTTCTTC
NA,TRBD1,TRBJ1-3,TRBV6-6,CAATLGTGAGNTIYF,TGTGCCGCCACTCTCGGGACAGGGGCTGGAAACACCATATATTTT
few,TRBD2,TRBJ2-3,TRBV18,CASSPRTSGGLNTQYF,TGTGCCAGCTCACCACGGACTAGCGGGGGGCTGAATACGCAGTATTTT
NA,NA,TRBJ2-1,TRBV6-5,CASRWQGSLNEQFF,TGTGCCAGCAGGTGGCAGGGGAGTCTCAATGAGCAGTTCTTC
few,NA,TRBJ2-1,TRBV7-3,CASSSDRNNEQFF,TGTGCCAGCAGCTCCGACAGAAACAATGAGCAGTTCTTC
few,TRBD1,TRBJ1-2,TRBV12-3/TRBV12-4,CASSLGTGYGYTF,TGTGCCAGCAGTTTAGGGACAGGGTATGGCTACACCTTC
NA,TRBD1,TRBJ1-2,TRBV6-5,CASRDRGRNYGYTF,TGTGCCAGCAGGGACAGGGGGAGGAACTATGGCTACACCTTC
NA,NA,TRBJ1-1,TRBV6-5,CASSYSEGAEAFF,TGTGCCAGCAGTTACTCGGAAGGGGCTGAAGCTTTCTTT
NA,NA,TRBJ2-1,TRBV4-1,CASSQDPGDYYNEQFF,TGCGCCAGCAGCCAAGATCCAGGGGACTACTACAATGAGCAGTTCTTC
NA,NA,TRBJ1-5,TRBV5-1,CASSLEGRNQPQHF,TGCGCCAGCAGCTTGGAGGGGAGGAATCAGCCCCAGCATTTT
NA,NA,TRBJ2-7,TRBV20-1,CSASSTGQSYEQYF,TGCAGTGCTAGTTCTACGGGACAATCCTACGAGCAGTACTTC
NA,TRBD2,TRBJ2-4,TRBV4-2,CASSQASGGAKNIQYF,TGTGCCAGCAGCCAAGCCAGCGGGGGAGCCAAAAACATTCAGTACTTC
NA,TRBD1,TRBJ1-4,TRBV5-1,CASSLAGQGREKLFF,TGCGCCAGCAGCTTGGCGGGACAGGGGCGTGAAAAACTGTTTTTT
NA,NA,TRBJ2-7,TRBV2,CASSELGRGNF,TGTGCCAGCAGTGAGTTAGGACGGGGGAACTTC
NA,NA,TRBJ1-5,TRBV7-2,CASSPAATGPYSNQPQHF,TGTGCCAGCAGCCCAGCAGCGACTGGTCCATATAGCAATCAGCCCCAGCATTTT
few,NA,TRBJ1-1,TRBV5-1,CASSLGQLKNTEAFF,TGCGCCAGCAGCTTGGGACAGCTAAAGAACACTGAAGCTTTCTTT
few,TRBD1,TRBJ1-1,TRBV12-5,CASGLWRQGQNTEAFF,TGTGCTAGTGGTTTGTGGAGACAGGGGCAGAACACTGAAGCTTTCTTT
NA,NA,TRBJ1-4,TRBV4-1,CASRNLGGSEKLFF,TGCGCCAGCCGAAACCTAGGGGGTAGTGAAAAACTGTTTTTT
NA,TRBD1,TRBJ1-4,TRBV18,CASSPRQGNEKLFF,TGTGCCAGCTCACCACGACAGGGAAATGAAAAACTGTTTTTT
NA,NA,TRBJ1-2,TRBV6-5,CASMAGEQGYTF,TGTGCCAGCATGGCTGGGGAGCAGGGCTACACCTTC
NA,NA,TRBJ1-6,TRBV18,CASSPPEGKLNSPLHF,TGTGCCAGCTCACCACCGGAGGGGAAATTGAATTCACCCCTCCACTTT
NA,NA,TRBJ1-5,TRBV10-3,CAISASIGNQPQHF,TGTGCCATCAGTGCTAGCATTGGCAATCAGCCCCAGCATTTT
NA,TRBD1,TRBJ1-6,TRBV5-1,CASSFRSGTVDNSPLHF,TGCGCCAGCAGCTTCCGATCCGGGACAGTCGATAATTCACCCCTCCACTTT
NA,NA,TRBJ2-3,TRBV4-1,CASSYTSTDTQYF,TGCGCCAGCAGCTACACCTCCACAGATACGCAGTATTTT
NA,NA,TRBJ2-1,TRBV25-1,CASSESSFTGRNEQFF,TGTGCCAGCAGTGAATCCTCATTTACAGGGAGAAATGAGCAGTTCTTC
NA,TRBD1,TRBJ1-2,TRBV30,CAWRRAGTGGNYGYTF,TGTGCCTGGAGACGGGCAGGGACAGGGGGGAACTATGGCTACACCTTC